Below, one T cell receptor beta chain is given with its context. The data were taken from a study of blood T cells in healthy people across ages. The CDR3 extends over 15 amino acids. V was cut by 0 bases and J by 7 bases, with 13 bases left in between. Germline V gene sequence: CDR1 LGHNA, CDR2 YNFKEQ. There were at least 6 micrograms of total RNA extracted from every sample. Alongside a J-beta primer mix, a sample-barcoded 5' primer served in a second PCR lasting about 6 to 12 cycles. A template-switch adaptor with 12 random nucleotides tagged each cDNA molecule. TCRdb re-analysed the 5' RACE reads in MiXCR, keeping a single row per CDR3 protein. Seen here are some 1.8 million distinct CDR3 sequences, about 39% observed once, and the top ten hold around 23%.

Sequenced: blood. The chain has TRBV4-2 and TRBJ1-5, with TRBD1 as a possible D gene (6 bases). This clonotype originated in a human donor in good health. The CDR3 coding sequence is TGTGCCAGCAGCCAAGAGGGAGGGGGAGGGCAGCCCCAGCATTTT. It specifies CASSQEGGGGQPQHF.